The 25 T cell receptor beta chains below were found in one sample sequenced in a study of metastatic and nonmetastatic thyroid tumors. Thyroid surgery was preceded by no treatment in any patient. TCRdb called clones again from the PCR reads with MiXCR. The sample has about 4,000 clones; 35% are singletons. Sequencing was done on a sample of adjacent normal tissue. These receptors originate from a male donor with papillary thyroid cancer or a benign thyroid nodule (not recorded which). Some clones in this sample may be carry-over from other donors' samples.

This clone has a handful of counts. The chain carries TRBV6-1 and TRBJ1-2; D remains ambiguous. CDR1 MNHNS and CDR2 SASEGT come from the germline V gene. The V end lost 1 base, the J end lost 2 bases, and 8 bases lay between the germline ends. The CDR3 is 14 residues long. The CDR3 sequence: CASSEVRKNYGYTF. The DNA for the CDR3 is TGTGCCAGCAGTGAAGTTCGGAAGAACTATGGCTACACCTTC.

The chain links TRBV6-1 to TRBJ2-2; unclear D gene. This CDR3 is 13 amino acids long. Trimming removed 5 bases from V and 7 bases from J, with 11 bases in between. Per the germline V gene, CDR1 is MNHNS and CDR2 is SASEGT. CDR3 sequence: CASSILGLGELFF. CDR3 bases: TGTGCCAGCAGTATTCTTGGGCTCGGGGAGCTGTTTTTT.

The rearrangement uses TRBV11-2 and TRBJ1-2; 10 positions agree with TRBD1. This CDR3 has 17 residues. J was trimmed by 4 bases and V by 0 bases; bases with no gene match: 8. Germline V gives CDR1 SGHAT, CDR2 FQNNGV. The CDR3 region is CASSLEYGTGVTYGYTF. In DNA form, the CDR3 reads TGTGCCAGCAGCTTAGAGTACGGGACAGGGGTGACCTATGGCTACACCTTC.

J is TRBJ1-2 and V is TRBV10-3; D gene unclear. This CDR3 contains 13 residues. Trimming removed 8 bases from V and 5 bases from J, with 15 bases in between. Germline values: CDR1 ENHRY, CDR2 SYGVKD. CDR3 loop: CAIWAQTPYGYTF. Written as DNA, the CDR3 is TGTGCCATCTGGGCCCAAACGCCTTATGGCTACACCTTC.

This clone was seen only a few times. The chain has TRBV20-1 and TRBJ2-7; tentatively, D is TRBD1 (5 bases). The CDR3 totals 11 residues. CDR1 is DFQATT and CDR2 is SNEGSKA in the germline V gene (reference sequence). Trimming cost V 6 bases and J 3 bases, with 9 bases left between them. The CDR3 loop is CSAPGIYEQYF. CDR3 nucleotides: TGCAGTGCGCCAGGGATCTACGAGCAGTACTTC.

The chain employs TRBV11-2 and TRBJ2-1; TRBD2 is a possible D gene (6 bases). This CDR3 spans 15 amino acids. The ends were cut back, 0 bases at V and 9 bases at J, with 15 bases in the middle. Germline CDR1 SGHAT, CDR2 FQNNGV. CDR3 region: CASSLERGVWGEQFF. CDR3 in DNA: TGTGCCAGCAGCTTAGAGCGGGGTGTTTGGGGTGAGCAGTTCTTC. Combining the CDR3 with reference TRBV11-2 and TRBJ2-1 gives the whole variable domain EAGVAQSPRYKIIEKRQSVAFWCNPISGHATLYWYQQILGQGPKLLIQFQNNGVVDDSQLPKDRFSAERLKGVDSTLKIQPAKLEDSAVYLCASSLERGVWGEQFFGPGTRLTVL.

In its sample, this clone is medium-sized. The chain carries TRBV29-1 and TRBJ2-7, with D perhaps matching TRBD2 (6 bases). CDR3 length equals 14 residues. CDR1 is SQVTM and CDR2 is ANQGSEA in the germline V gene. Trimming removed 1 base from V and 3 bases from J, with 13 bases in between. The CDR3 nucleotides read TGCAGCGTTGAAGTATTTGGAGGGAACTACGAGCAGTACTTC. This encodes CSVEVFGGNYEQYF.

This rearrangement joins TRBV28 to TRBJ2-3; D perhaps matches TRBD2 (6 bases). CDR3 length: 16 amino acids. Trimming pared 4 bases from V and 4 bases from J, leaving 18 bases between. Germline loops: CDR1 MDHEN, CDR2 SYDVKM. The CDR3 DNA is TGTGCCAGCAGTTCCATTAGCGGCCGGGCGGCAGATACGCAGTATTTT. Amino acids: CASSSISGRAADTQYF.

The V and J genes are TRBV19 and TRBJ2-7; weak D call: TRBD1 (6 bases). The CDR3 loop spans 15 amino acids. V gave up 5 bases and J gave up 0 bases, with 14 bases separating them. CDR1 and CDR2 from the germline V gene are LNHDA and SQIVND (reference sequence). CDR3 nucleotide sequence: TGTGCCAGTAGTTCTAGACAGGCTAGCTCCTACGAGCAGTACTTC. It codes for CASSSRQASSYEQYF.

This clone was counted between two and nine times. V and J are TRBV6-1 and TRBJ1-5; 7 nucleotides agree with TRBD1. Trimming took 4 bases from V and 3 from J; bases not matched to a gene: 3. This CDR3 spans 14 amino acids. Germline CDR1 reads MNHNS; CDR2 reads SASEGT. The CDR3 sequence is CASSGQGYNQPQHF. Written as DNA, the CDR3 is TGTGCCAGCAGTGGACAGGGATACAATCAGCCCCAGCATTTT.

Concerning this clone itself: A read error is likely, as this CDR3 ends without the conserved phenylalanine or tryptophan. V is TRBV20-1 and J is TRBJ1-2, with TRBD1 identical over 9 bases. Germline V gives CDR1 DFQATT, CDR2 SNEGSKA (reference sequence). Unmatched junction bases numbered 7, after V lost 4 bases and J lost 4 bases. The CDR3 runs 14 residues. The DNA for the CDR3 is TGCAGTGCTAAGAACAGGGGGCTCGGCTATGGCTACACCCTC. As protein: CSAKNRGLGYGYTL.

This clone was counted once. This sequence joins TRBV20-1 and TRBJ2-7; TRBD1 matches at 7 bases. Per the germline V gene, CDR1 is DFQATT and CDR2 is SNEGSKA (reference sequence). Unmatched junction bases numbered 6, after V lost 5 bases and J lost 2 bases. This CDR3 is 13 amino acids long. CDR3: CSAVGQATYEQYF. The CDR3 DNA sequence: TGCAGTGCTGTCGGACAGGCTACCTACGAGCAGTACTTC.

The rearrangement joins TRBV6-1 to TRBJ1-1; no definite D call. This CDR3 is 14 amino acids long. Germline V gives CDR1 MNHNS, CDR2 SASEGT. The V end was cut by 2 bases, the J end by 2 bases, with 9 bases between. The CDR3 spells CASSEWIFNTEAFF. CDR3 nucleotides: TGTGCCAGCAGTGAATGGATATTTAACACTGAAGCTTTCTTT.

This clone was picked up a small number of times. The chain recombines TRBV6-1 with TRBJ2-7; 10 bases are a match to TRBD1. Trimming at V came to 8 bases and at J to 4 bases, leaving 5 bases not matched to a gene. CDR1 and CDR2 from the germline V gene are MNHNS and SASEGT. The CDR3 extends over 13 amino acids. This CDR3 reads CASPGTGDYEQYF. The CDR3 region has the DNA TGTGCCAGCCCCGGGACAGGGGATTACGAGCAGTACTTC.

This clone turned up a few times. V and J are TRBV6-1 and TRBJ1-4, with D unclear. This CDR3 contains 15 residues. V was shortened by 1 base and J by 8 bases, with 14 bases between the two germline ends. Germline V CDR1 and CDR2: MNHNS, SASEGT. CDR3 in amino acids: CASSEDRQELEKLFF. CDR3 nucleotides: TGTGCCAGCAGTGAAGATCGGCAGGAGTTAGAAAAACTGTTTTTT.

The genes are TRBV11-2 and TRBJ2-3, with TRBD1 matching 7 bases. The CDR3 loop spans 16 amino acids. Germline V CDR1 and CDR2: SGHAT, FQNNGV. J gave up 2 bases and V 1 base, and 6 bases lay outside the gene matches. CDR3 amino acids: CASSLGQGLSTDTQYF. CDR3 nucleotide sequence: TGTGCCAGCAGCTTAGGACAGGGCTTATCCACAGATACGCAGTATTTT. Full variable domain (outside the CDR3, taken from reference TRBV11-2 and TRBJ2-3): EAGVAQSPRYKIIEKRQSVAFWCNPISGHATLYWYQQILGQGPKLLIQFQNNGVVDDSQLPKDRFSAERLKGVDSTLKIQPAKLEDSAVYLCASSLGQGLSTDTQYFGPGTRLTVL.

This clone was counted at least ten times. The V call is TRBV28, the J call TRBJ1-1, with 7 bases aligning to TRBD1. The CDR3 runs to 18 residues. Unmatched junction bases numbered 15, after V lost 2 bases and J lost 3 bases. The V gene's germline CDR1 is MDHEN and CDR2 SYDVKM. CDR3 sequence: CASSLEGRGYLGYTEAFF. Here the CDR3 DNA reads TGTGCCAGCAGTTTAGAGGGCAGGGGGTATTTGGGGTACACTGAAGCTTTCTTT.

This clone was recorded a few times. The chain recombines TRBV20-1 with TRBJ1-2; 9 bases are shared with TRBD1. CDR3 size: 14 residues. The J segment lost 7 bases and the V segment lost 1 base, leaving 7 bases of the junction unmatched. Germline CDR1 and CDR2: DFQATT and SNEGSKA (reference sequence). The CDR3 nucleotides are TGCAGTGCTAGAGGGACAGGGGTGAGGGGTGGCTACACCTTC. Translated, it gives CSARGTGVRGGYTF.

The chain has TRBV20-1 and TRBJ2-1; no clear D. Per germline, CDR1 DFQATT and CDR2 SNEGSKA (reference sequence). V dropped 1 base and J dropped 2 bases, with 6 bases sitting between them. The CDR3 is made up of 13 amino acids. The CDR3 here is CSARVLTYNEQFF. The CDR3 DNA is TGCAGTGCTAGAGTCCTGACCTACAATGAGCAGTTCTTC.

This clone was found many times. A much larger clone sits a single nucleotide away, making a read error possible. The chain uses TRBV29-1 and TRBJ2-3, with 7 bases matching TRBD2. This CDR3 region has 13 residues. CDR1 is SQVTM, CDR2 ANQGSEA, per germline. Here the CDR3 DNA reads TGCAGCGTTGTGTCTAGCGGCACAGGTACGCAGTATTTT. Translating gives CSVVSSGTGTQYF.

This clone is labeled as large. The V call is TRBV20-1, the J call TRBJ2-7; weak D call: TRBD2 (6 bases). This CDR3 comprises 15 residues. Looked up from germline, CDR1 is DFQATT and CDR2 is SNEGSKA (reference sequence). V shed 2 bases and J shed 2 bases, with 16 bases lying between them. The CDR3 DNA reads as TGCAGTGCTAGACCCCCTAATGGGAGGACCTACGAGCAGTACTTC. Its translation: CSARPPNGRTYEQYF.

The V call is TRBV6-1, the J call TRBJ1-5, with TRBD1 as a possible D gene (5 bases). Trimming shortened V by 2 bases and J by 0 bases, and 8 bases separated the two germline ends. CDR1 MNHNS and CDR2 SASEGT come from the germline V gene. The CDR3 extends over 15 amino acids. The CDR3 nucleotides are TGTGCCAGCAGTGAACAGGGTATTAGCAATCAGCCCCAGCATTTT. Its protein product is CASSEQGISNQPQHF.

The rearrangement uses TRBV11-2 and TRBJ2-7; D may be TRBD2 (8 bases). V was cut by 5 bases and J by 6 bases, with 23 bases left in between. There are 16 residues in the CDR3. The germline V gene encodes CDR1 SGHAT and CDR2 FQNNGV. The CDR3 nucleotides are TGTGCCAGCAGCCCACGGACTAGCTCCTCAGGGGGCGAGCAGTACTTC. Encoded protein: CASSPRTSSSGGEQYF.

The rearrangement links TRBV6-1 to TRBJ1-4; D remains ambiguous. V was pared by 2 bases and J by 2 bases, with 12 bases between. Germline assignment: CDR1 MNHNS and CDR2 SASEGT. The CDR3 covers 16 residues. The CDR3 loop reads CASSEPVLWTNEKLFF. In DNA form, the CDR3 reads TGTGCCAGCAGTGAACCGGTGCTCTGGACTAATGAAAAACTGTTTTTT.

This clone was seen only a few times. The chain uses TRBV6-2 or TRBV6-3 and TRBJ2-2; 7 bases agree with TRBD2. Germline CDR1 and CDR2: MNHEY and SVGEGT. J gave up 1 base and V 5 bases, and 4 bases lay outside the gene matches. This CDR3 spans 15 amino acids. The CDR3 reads CASSRLAENTGELFF. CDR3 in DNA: TGTGCCAGCAGTAGACTAGCTGAGAACACCGGGGAGCTGTTTTTT.